A single sample is the source of the 21 T cell receptor beta chains below, sequenced in a study of blood T cell repertoires in COVID-19. Generated by immunoSEQ multiplex PCR, the TCRdb table keeps only in-frame clones and is missing some. The sample contains about 240,000 clones, about four fifths of which appear only once. The material sequenced was peripheral blood. These TCRs come from a woman in her late teens or twenties with acute or convalescent COVID-19.

The V gene is TRBV23-1, the J gene TRBJ1-4; D remains ambiguous. Being an ORF, TRBV23-1 has a function that is uncertain. This CDR3 is 17 amino acids long. V was trimmed by 1 base and J by 6 bases, leaving 18 bases between them. The DNA of the CDR3 is TGCGCCAGCAGTCAATTCGAGGATCGCCGGCGGCATGAAAAACTGTTTTTT. It translates to CASSQFEDRRRHEKLFF.

The chain uses TRBV4-1 and TRBJ1-5; D may be TRBD1 (6 bases). V was trimmed by 0 bases and J by 4 bases, leaving 16 bases between them. Germline loops: CDR1 MGHRA, CDR2 YSYEKL. The length of the CDR3 is 17 residues. CDR3 nucleotide sequence: TGCGCCAGCAGCCAAGATGAGGGGGACATCGGAAATCAGCCCCAGCATTTT. Translation gives CASSQDEGDIGNQPQHF.

V usage is TRBV19 and J usage is TRBJ2-5, with a weak D call TRBD1 (6 bases). V dropped 3 bases and J dropped 5 bases, with 10 bases sitting between them. There are 13 residues in the CDR3. Germline V CDR1 and CDR2: LNHDA, SQIVND (reference sequence). CDR3: CASSMQGLETQYF. Here the CDR3 DNA reads TGTGCCAGTAGTATGCAGGGGCTGGAGACCCAGTACTTC.

This CDR3 reads CASSLVGARTNTEAFF. The CDR3 region has the DNA TGTGCCAGCAGTTTAGTGGGGGCCAGGACGAACACTGAAGCTTTCTTT. V usage is TRBV28 and J usage is TRBJ1-1, with a weak D call TRBD1 (6 bases). Trimming cost V 2 bases and J 1 base, with 14 bases left between them. Germline values: CDR1 MDHEN, CDR2 SYDVKM. This CDR3 is built from 16 residues. The complete variable domain, with remaining parts taken from reference TRBV28 and TRBJ1-1, reads DVKVTQSSRYLVKRTGEKVFLECVQDMDHENMFWYRQDPGLGLRLIYFSYDVKMKEKGDIPEGYSVSREKKERFSLILESASTNQTSMYLCASSLVGARTNTEAFFGQGTRLTVV.

The V call is TRBV19, the J call TRBJ2-3; 16 bases map to TRBD2. The germline CDR1 and CDR2 sequences are LNHDA and SQIVND (reference sequence). The CDR3 has 18 amino acids. The V segment lost 5 bases and the J segment 6 bases; nucleotides outside the gene matches: 11. The CDR3 sequence is CASSLGTSGRAGVDTQYF. CDR3 DNA: TGTGCCAGTAGTCTCGGGACTAGCGGGAGGGCTGGAGTTGATACGCAGTATTTT.

The V gene is TRBV6-5, the J gene TRBJ1-5; D gene uncertain. This CDR3 spans 14 amino acids. CDR1 MNHEY and CDR2 SVGAGI come from the germline V gene. V gave up 2 bases and J gave up 0 bases, with 5 bases separating them. CDR3 coding DNA: TGTGCCAGCAGTTACCTTCCTAGCAATCAGCCCCAGCATTTT. Protein sequence: CASSYLPSNQPQHF.

The chain couples TRBV2 to TRBJ1-5; TRBD1 aligns across 8 bases. Trimming cost V 3 bases and J 9 bases; bases outside gene matches: 10. The germline gives CDR1 SNHLY, CDR2 FYNNEI. The CDR3 runs 15 residues. CDR3 loop: CASSEWQGAQGPQHF. Here the CDR3 DNA reads TGTGCCAGCAGTGAGTGGCAGGGGGCGCAAGGGCCCCAGCATTTT.

This clone was recorded only once. V usage is TRBV29-1 and J usage is TRBJ2-1; D is ambiguous. Trimming cost V 3 bases and J 6 bases, with 12 bases left between them. The CDR3 contains 13 residues. Per the germline V gene, CDR1 is SQVTM and CDR2 is ANQGSEA. This CDR3 reads CSVEGSLGNEQFF. CDR3 bases: TGCAGCGTTGAGGGCAGCCTGGGCAATGAGCAGTTCTTC.

The J gene is TRBJ1-6, the V gene TRBV10-2; D unresolved. The V gene's germline CDR1 is WSHSY and CDR2 SAAADI. V shed 3 bases and J shed 8 bases, with 8 bases lying between them. CDR3 length equals 13 residues. CDR3 sequence reads: CASSDRYDSPLHF. The CDR3 coding sequence is TGCGCCAGCAGTGACCGGTATGATTCACCCCTCCACTTT.

This clone was picked up a small number of times. The gene calls are TRBV29-1 and TRBJ2-5, with D possibly TRBD1 on 6 matching bases. Trimming removed 2 bases at V and 3 bases at J, with 10 bases between. The CDR3 length is 13 residues. Germline V CDR1 and CDR2: SQVTM, ANQGSEA. The CDR3 reads CSVERAGEETQYF. The CDR3 nucleotides read TGCAGCGTTGAAAGGGCAGGGGAAGAGACCCAGTACTTC.

This sequence joins TRBV30 and TRBJ2-2; the D gene is possibly TRBD2 (6 bases). V dropped 7 bases and J dropped 0 bases, with 15 bases sitting between them. This CDR3 is 15 amino acids long. The V gene's germline CDR1 is GTSNPN and CDR2 SVGIG (reference sequence). The CDR3 sequence is CAYTRGRSNTGELFF. The CDR3 bases are TGTGCCTATACGCGGGGACGGTCGAACACCGGGGAGCTGTTTTTT.

J is TRBJ1-2 and V is TRBV7-6; unclear D gene. The CDR3 covers 14 residues. Looked up from germline, CDR1 is SGHVS and CDR2 is FNYEAQ. V was pared by 5 bases and J by 7 bases, with 17 bases between. Written as DNA, the CDR3 is TGTGCCAGCAGCCCCGACCGGGGTAGACCTGGCTACACCTTC. This translates into CASSPDRGRPGYTF.

This clone appeared a single time. CDR3 nucleotide sequence: TGCGCCAGCAGCCAAGCTCTCACAGTTAACACCGGGGAGCTGTTTTTT. Its translation is CASSQALTVNTGELFF. This rearrangement joins TRBV4-3 to TRBJ2-2; D is unresolved. CDR1 and CDR2 from the germline V gene are LGHNA and YSLEER. Deletions cut 1 base from V and 2 bases from J, with 11 bases between. This CDR3 contains 16 residues.

This chain joins TRBV4-3 and TRBJ2-1, with no clear D. V lost 1 base to trimming and J lost 10 bases, with 8 bases between them. The CDR3 has 12 amino acids. Looked up from germline, CDR1 is LGHNA and CDR2 is YSLEER. The CDR3 spells CASSQVGDEQFF. In DNA form, the CDR3 reads TGCGCCAGCAGCCAAGTGGGCGACGAGCAGTTCTTC.

This clone came up a few times. This chain uses TRBV6-5 with TRBJ1-2; 8 bases map to TRBD1. This CDR3 region has 14 residues. Germline V gene data show CDR1 as MNHEY and CDR2 as SVGAGI. V shed 5 bases, J shed 7 bases, and the junction held 9 bases outside the gene matches. The CDR3 coding sequence is TGTGCCAGCAGTCGAGGACAGGGAGTGCGTGGCTACACCTTC. This gives the protein CASSRGQGVRGYTF.

The V and J genes are TRBV4-3 and TRBJ1-2; D remains ambiguous. Germline values: CDR1 LGHNA, CDR2 YSLEER. V was pared by 2 bases and J by 2 bases, with 6 bases between. CDR3 length: 13 residues. The CDR3 reads CASSQYRNYGYTF. CDR3 DNA sequence: TGCGCCAGCAGCCAATACAGAAACTATGGCTACACCTTC.

Many counts were recorded for this clone. The rearrangement joins TRBV9 to TRBJ1-3; the match to TRBD1 covers 9 bases. Trimming at V came to 3 bases and at J to 2 bases, leaving 3 bases not matched to a gene. Germline-derived CDR1 and CDR2 are SGDLS and YYNGEE. The CDR3 sequence is 15 residues long. This chain's CDR3 is CASSGGQGPGNTIYF. CDR3 DNA: TGTGCCAGCAGCGGGGGACAGGGCCCTGGAAACACCATATATTTT. The full variable domain, with the rest looked up from reference TRBV9 and TRBJ1-3, is DSGVTQTPKHLITATGQRVTLRCSPRSGDLSVYWYQQSLDQGLQFLIQYYNGEERAKGNILERFSAQQFPDLHSELNLSSLELGDSALYFCASSGGQGPGNTIYFGEGSWLTVV.

The chain combines TRBV10-3 with TRBJ1-1, with 7 bases lining up with TRBD1. CDR3 length: 17 amino acids. V shed 3 bases, J shed 3 bases, and the junction held 13 bases outside the gene matches. Germline loops: CDR1 ENHRY, CDR2 SYGVKD. The CDR3 loop is CAISDDRVEWVHTEAFF. For the CDR3, the DNA is TGTGCCATCAGTGACGACAGGGTAGAATGGGTACACACTGAAGCTTTCTTT.

V gene TRBV29-1 combines with J gene TRBJ2-7; 7 bases fit TRBD1. CDR3 size: 13 residues. Germline CDR1 is SQVTM and CDR2 is ANQGSEA. V lost 6 bases to trimming and J lost 3 bases; unmatched junction nucleotides: 8. The CDR3 DNA sequence: TGCAGCGTGGGCAGGGGGTTGGACTACGAGCAGTACTTC. Amino acid sequence: CSVGRGLDYEQYF.

Only a few counts were recorded for this clone. The rearrangement joins TRBV18 to TRBJ2-1; D is ambiguous. CDR1 KGHSH and CDR2 LQKENI come from the germline V gene. The CDR3 consists of 13 residues. The V gene lost 6 bases and the J gene lost 0 bases, with 6 bases spanning the gap. CDR3 protein: CASSADSYNEQFF. CDR3 nucleotides: TGTGCCAGCTCGGCTGACTCCTACAATGAGCAGTTCTTC.

The chain carries TRBV6-2 or TRBV6-3 and TRBJ2-7; 7 positions match TRBD2. The CDR3 runs 17 residues. The germline V gene has CDR1 MNHEY and CDR2 SVGEGT. After removal of 3 bases from V and 4 bases from J, the junction contained 15 bases not matched to a gene. The CDR3 DNA is TGTGCCAGCAGTTATTCTCCTAGCGGAGGGAAAAAATACGAGCAGTACTTC. Translating gives CASSYSPSGGKKYEQYF.